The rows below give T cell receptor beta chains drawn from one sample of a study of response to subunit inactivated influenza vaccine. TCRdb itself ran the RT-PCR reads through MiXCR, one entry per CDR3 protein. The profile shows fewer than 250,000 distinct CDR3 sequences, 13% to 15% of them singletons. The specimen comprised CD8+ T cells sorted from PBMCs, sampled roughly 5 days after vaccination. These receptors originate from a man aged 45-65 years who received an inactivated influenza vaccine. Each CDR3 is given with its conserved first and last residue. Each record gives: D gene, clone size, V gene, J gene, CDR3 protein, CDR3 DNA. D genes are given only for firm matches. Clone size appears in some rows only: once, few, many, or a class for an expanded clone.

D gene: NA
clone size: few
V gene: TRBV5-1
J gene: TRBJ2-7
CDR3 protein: CASSTRGWDDEQYF
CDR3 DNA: TGCGCCAGCAGCACCAGGGGTTGGGACGACGAGCAGTACTTC

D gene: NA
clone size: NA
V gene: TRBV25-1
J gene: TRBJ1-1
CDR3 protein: CASSDNTEAFF
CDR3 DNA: TGTGCCAGCAGTGACAACACTGAAGCTTTCTTT

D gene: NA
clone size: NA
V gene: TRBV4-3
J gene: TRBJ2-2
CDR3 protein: CASSQDVGGNTGELFF
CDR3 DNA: TGCGCCAGCAGCCAAGATGTGGGAGGGAACACCGGGGAGCTGTTTTTT

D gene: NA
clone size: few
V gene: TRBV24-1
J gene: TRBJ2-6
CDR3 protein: CATSSGVGANVLTF
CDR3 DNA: TGTGCCACCAGTTCAGGGGTCGGGGCCAACGTCCTGACTTTC

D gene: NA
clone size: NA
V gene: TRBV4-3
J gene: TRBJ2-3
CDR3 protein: CASSQGNSARTDTQYF
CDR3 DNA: TGCGCCAGCAGCCAAGGAAATAGCGCCCGCACAGATACGCAGTATTTT

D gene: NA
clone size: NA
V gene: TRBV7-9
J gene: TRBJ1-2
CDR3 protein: CASSEGDGYTF
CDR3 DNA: TGTGCCAGCAGCGAGGGGGATGGCTACACCTTC

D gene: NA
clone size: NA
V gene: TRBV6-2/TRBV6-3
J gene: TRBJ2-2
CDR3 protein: CASSYSQASGTGELFF
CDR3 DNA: TGTGCCAGCAGTTACTCACAGGCGTCAGGGACCGGGGAGCTGTTTTTT

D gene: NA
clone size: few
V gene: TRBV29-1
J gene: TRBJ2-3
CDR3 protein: CSVSHLGTDTQYF
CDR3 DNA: TGCAGCGTTTCCCACCTAGGGACAGATACGCAGTATTTT

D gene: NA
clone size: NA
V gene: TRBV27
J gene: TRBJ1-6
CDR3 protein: CASSLLDVGSPLHF
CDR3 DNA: TGTGCCAGCAGTTTACTGGACGTAGGTTCACCCCTCCACTTT

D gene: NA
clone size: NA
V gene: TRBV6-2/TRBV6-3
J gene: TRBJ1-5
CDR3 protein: CASSATAYSNQPQHF
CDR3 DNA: TGTGCCAGCAGTGCGACAGCCTATAGCAATCAGCCCCAGCATTTT

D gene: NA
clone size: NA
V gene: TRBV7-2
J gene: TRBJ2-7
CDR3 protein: CASSFDSREQYF
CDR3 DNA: TGTGCCAGCAGCTTCGACAGCCGCGAGCAGTACTTC

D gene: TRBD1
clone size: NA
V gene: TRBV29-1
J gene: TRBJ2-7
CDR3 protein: CSVEAAGTGVNEQYF
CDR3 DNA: TGCAGCGTTGAAGCTGCCGGGACAGGGGTCAACGAGCAGTACTTC

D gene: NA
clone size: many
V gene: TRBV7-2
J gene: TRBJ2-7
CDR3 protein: CASSRLGTSYEQYF
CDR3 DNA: TGTGCCAGCAGCCGACTGGGGACGTCCTACGAGCAGTACTTC

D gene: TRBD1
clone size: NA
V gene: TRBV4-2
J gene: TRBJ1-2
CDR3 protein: CASSQEQGAIYGYTF
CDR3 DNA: TGTGCCAGCAGCCAAGAACAGGGGGCAATCTATGGCTACACCTTC

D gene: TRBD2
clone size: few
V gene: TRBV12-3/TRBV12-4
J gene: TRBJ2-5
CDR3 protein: CASSSRLAWEETQYF
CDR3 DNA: TGTGCCAGCAGTTCCCGACTAGCTTGGGAAGAGACCCAGTACTTC

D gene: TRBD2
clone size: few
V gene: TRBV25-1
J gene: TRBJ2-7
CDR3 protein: CASSGQLAGQSYF
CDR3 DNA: TGTGCCAGCAGTGGCCAACTAGCGGGACAATCCTACTTC

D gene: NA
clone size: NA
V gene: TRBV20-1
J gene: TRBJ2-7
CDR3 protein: CSAPRTYEQYF
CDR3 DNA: TGCAGTGCCCCCCGGACTTACGAGCAGTACTTC

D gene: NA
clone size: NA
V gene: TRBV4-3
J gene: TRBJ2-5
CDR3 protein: CASSQAPGRGRETQYF
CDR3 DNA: TGCGCCAGCAGCCAAGCTCCCGGGCGCGGGCGAGAGACCCAGTACTTC

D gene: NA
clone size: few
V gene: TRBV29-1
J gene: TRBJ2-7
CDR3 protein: CSVEDVREQYF
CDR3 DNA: TGCAGCGTTGAAGATGTTAGGGAGCAGTACTTC

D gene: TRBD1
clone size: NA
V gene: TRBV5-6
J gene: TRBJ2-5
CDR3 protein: CASSLGDRFQYF
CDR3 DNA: TGTGCCAGCAGCTTGGGGGACAGGTTCCAGTACTTC

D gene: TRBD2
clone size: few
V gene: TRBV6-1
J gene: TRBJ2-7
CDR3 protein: CASSQTSGSYEQYF
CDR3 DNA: TGTGCCAGCAGTCAGACTAGCGGATCCTACGAGCAGTACTTC

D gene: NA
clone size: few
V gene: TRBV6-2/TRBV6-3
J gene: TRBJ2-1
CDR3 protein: CASSYGPGSYNEQFF
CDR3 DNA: TGTGCCAGCAGTTACGGTCCAGGGTCCTACAATGAGCAGTTCTTC

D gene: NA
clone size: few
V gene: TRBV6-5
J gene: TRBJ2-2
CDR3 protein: CASSYGGHGELFF
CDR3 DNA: TGTGCCAGCAGTTACGGGGGGCACGGGGAGCTGTTTTTT

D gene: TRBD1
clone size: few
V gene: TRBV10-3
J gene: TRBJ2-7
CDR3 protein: CAISESRTGDEQYF
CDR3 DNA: TGTGCCATCAGTGAGTCGAGGACAGGGGACGAGCAGTACTTC

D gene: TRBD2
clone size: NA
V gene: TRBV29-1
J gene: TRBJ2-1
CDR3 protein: CSVEFREGYEQFF
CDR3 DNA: TGCAGCGTTGAATTCCGGGAGGGATATGAGCAGTTCTTC

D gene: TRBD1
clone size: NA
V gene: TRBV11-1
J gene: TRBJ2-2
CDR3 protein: CASSYGTGVGHGNPGELFF
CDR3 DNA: TGTGCCAGCAGCTACGGGACAGGGGTAGGACATGGGAACCCCGGGGAGCTGTTTTTT

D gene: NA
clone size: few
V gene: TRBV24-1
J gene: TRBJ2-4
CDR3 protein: CATRSPTDQYF
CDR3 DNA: TGTGCCACCCGATCCCCCACGGATCAGTACTTC

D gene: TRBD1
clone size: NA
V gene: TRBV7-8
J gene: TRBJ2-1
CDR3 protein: CASRSVRTGGRNEQFF
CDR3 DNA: TGTGCCAGCAGGTCGGTGCGGACAGGGGGGAGGAATGAGCAGTTCTTC

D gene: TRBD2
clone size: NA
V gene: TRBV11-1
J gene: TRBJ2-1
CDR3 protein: CASSLAGEGHEQFF
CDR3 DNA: TGTGCCAGCAGCTTAGCAGGGGAGGGTCATGAGCAGTTCTTC

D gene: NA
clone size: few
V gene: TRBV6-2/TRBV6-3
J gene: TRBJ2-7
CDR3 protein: CASSYGNRVIYEQYF
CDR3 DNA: TGTGCCAGCAGTTACGGTAACAGGGTGATTTACGAGCAGTACTTC

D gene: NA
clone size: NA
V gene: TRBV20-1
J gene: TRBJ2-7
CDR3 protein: CSARGRGGGLLGEQYF
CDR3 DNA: TGCAGTGCTAGAGGCCGCGGTGGGGGGTTGTTGGGCGAGCAGTACTTC

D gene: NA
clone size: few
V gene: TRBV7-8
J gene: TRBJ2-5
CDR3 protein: CASSLAGGLETQYF
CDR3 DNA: TGTGCCAGCAGCTTAGCGGGTGGACTGGAGACCCAGTACTTC

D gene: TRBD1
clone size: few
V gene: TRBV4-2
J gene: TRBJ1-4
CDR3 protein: CASSQDGDRELFF
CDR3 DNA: TGTGCCAGCAGCCAAGACGGGGACAGGGAACTGTTTTTT

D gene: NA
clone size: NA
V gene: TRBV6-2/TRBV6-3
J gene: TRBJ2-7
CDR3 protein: CASNLGLGYEQYF
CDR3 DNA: TGTGCCAGCAATTTAGGATTAGGCTACGAGCAGTACTTC

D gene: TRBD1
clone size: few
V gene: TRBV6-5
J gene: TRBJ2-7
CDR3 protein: CASSYSTDRARYEQYF
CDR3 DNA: TGTGCCAGCAGTTACTCGACGGACAGGGCCCGCTACGAGCAGTACTTC

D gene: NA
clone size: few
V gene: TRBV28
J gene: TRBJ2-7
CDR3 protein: CASSGRSYEQYF
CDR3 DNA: TGTGCCAGCTCAGGACGGTCCTACGAGCAGTACTTC

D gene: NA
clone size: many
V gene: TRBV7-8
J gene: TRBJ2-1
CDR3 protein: CASSFSRLTYNEQFF
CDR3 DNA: TGTGCCAGCAGCTTTTCGCGCCTAACCTACAATGAGCAGTTCTTC

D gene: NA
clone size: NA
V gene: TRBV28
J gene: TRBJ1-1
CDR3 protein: CASSPMGLNTEAFF
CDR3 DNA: TGTGCCAGCAGTCCTATGGGACTGAACACTGAAGCTTTCTTT

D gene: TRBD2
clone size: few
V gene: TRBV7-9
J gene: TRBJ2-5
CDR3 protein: CASRSGGGWKETQYF
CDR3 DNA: TGTGCCAGCAGATCCGGCGGGGGGTGGAAGGAGACCCAGTACTTC

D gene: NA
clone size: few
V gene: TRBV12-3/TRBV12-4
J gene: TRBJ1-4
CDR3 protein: CASGPRGAGSNEKLFF
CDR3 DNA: TGTGCCAGTGGGCCGCGAGGGGCAGGGAGTAATGAAAAACTGTTTTTT

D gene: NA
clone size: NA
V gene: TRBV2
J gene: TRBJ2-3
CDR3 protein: CASSHTNPTDTQYF
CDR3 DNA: TGTGCCAGCAGCCACACGAATCCCACAGATACGCAGTATTTT

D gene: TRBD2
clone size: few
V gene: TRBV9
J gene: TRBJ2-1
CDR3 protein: CASSGGTSGRDEQFF
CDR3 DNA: TGTGCCAGCAGCGGGGGGACTAGCGGGAGGGATGAGCAGTTCTTC

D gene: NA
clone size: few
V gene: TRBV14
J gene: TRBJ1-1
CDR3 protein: CASSRTGTKQAFF
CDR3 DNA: TGTGCCAGCAGCCGAACCGGGACGAAGCAAGCTTTCTTT

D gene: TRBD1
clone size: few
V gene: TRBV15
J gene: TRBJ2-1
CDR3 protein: CATSRDLGRGTEQFF
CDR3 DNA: TGTGCCACCAGCAGAGATCTCGGCAGGGGGACTGAGCAGTTCTTC

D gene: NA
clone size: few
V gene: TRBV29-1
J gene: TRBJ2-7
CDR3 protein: CSVEDGQRPTYEQYF
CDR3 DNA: TGCAGCGTTGAAGATGGGCAAAGGCCCACCTACGAGCAGTACTTC

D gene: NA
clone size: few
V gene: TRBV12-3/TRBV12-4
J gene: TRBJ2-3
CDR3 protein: CASSLPERSTDTQYF
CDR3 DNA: TGTGCCAGCAGTCTCCCGGAGCGGAGCACAGATACGCAGTATTTT

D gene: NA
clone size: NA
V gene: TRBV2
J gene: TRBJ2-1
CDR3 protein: CASSDEQFF
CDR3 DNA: TGTGCCAGCAGTGATGAGCAGTTCTTC

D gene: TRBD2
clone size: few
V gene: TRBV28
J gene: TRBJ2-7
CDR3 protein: CASSFGGTNSYEQYF
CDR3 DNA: TGTGCCAGCAGTTTCGGGGGGACGAATTCCTACGAGCAGTACTTC

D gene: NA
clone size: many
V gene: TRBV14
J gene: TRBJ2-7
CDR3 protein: CASSLGPGSYEQYF
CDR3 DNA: TGTGCCAGCAGCCTTGGACCCGGCTCCTACGAGCAGTACTTC

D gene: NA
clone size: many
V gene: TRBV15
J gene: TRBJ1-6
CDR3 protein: CATSGSSYNSPLHF
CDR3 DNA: TGTGCCACCTCAGGGAGCTCCTATAATTCACCCCTCCACTTT

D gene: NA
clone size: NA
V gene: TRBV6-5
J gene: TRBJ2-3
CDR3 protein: CASSYLAQSTDTQYF
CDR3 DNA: TGTGCCAGCAGTTACTTGGCACAAAGCACAGATACGCAGTATTTT

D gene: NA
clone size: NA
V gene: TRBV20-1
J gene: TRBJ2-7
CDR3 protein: CSARGQSTGVVIYEQYF
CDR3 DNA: TGCAGTGCTAGAGGGCAAAGTACAGGTGTCGTAATCTACGAGCAGTACTTC

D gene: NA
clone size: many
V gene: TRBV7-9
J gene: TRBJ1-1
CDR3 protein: CASSLDRTNTEAFF
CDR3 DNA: TGTGCCAGCAGCCTTGACAGGACGAACACTGAAGCTTTCTTT

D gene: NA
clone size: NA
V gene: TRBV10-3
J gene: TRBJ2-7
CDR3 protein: CAISESWSGGRVEQYF
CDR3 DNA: TGTGCCATCAGTGAGTCGTGGTCGGGGGGCCGGGTGGAGCAGTACTTC

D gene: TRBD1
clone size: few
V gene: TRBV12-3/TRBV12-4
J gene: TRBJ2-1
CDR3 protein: CASSVGQGRTNEQFF
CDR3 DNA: TGTGCCAGCAGTGTAGGACAGGGGCGCACAAATGAGCAGTTCTTC

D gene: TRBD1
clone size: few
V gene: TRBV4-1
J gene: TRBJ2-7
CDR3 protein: CASSHTGGPYEQYF
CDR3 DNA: TGCGCCAGCAGCCACACAGGGGGTCCCTACGAGCAGTACTTC

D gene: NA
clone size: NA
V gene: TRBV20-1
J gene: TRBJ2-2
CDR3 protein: CSARNWGVPGELFF
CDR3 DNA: TGCAGTGCTAGAAATTGGGGGGTACCCGGGGAGCTGTTTTTT

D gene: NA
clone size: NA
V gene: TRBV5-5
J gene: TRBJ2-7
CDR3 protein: CASSLFHEQYF
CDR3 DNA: TGTGCCAGCAGCTTATTCCACGAGCAGTACTTC

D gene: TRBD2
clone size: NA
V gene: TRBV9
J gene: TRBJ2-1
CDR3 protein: CASSAPRAGAGSGNHNEQFF
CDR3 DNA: TGTGCCAGCAGCGCCCCGAGGGCCGGGGCGGGTAGCGGGAACCACAATGAGCAGTTCTTC